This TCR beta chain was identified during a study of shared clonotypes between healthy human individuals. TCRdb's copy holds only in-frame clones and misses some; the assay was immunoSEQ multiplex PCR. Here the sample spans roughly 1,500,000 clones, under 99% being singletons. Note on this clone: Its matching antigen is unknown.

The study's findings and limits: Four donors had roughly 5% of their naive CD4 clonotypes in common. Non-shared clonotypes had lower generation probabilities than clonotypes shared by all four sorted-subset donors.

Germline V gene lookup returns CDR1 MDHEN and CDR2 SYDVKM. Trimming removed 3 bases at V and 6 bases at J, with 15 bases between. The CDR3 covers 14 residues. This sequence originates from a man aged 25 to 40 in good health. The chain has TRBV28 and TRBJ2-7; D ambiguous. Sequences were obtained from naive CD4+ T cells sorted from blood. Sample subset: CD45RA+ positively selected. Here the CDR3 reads CASSFVIPAGEQYF. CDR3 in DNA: TGTGCCAGCAGTTTCGTTATCCCCGCTGGCGAGCAGTACTTC.